This T cell receptor beta chain originates from a study of cytomegalovirus exposure and HLA in healthy donors. Study-wide context: Unique TCRs numbering some 93 million, obtained from HLA-typed donors, made up an early data release.

Germline loops: CDR1 SGHTA, CDR2 FQGTGA. This CDR3 spans 14 amino acids. Trimming took 2 bases from V and 5 from J, leaving 12 bases between them. Only a few counts were recorded for this clone. Its matching antigen is unknown. Donors likely had unrecorded immune exposures despite being nominally healthy when sampled. Findings and caveats of the study: Indistinguishable V segments such as TRBV6-2 and TRBV6-3 were excluded. In vitro work confirmed that a few CMV-associated chains recognize CMV antigens.

The primer mix had 60 Vbeta and 13 Jbeta primers. The assay was immunoSEQ multiplex PCR, and TCRdb's table has in-frame clones only and misses some. The table includes 190,000 or so clones, 83% detected once. Sequenced: PBMCs. The chain couples TRBV7-3 to TRBJ1-1; D possibly corresponds to TRBD1 (5 bases). This sequence was found in a man aged 45 to 65 in good health and CMV-seronegative. In DNA form, the CDR3 reads TGTGCCAGCAGCTTAGCGGGGGAGGGTACTGAAGCTTTCTTT. It codes for CASSLAGEGTEAFF.